This TCR beta chain was profiled in a study of T-cell memory formation after mild COVID-19. As for the study in general: TCR clusters were mostly donor specific.

TCRdb independently ran MiXCR on the 5' RACE reads; one entry per CDR3 protein. The repertoire consists of approximately 260,000 distinct CDR3 sequences, with 15% to 20% occurring once and the leading ten covering 22%. The CDR3 spans 16 residues. Germline-derived CDR1 and CDR2 are WSHSY and SAAADI. Trimming removed 6 bases from V and 1 base from J; junction bases left unmatched: 4. This clonotype was counted a few times. This TCR derives from a young man who had mild COVID-19 (a few samples of this study predate the infection). Cell type and time point are not known. The source material was PBMCs or a T cell subset sorted from them (not recorded which). The rearrangement uses TRBV10-2 and TRBJ2-4; 12 nucleotides agree with TRBD2. CDR3 sequence: CASRLAGGRAKNIQYF. The CDR3 DNA reads as TGCGCCAGCAGGCTAGCGGGGGGGCGTGCCAAAAACATTCAGTACTTC.